This T cell receptor (beta chain) was sequenced during a study of CD8+ T cells in alopecia areata. This CDR3 comprises 16 residues. Germline lookup yields CDR1 MGHDK and CDR2 SYGVNS. V lost 3 bases to trimming and J lost 10 bases, with 19 bases between them. It was cDNA, reverse transcribed from extracted RNA, that served as the sequencing template. Measured with immunoSEQ multiplex PCR; TCRdb has only the in-frame clones, and not every one. The profile shows about 190,000 clones, approximately 61% of them singletons. The treatment here: oral pan-JAK inhibitor, 5-10 mg twice daily. This TCR came from a human donor with alopecia areata. Sample: CD4+ T cells sorted from blood, taken at week 24, from a patient treated with tofacitinib. The chain couples TRBV25-1 to TRBJ1-6; D possibly corresponds to TRBD1 (5 bases). CDR3 DNA sequence: TGTGCCAGCAGTGAGATACAAGGGGATCAGGGATCACCCCTCCACTTT. It codes for CASSEIQGDQGSPLHF.